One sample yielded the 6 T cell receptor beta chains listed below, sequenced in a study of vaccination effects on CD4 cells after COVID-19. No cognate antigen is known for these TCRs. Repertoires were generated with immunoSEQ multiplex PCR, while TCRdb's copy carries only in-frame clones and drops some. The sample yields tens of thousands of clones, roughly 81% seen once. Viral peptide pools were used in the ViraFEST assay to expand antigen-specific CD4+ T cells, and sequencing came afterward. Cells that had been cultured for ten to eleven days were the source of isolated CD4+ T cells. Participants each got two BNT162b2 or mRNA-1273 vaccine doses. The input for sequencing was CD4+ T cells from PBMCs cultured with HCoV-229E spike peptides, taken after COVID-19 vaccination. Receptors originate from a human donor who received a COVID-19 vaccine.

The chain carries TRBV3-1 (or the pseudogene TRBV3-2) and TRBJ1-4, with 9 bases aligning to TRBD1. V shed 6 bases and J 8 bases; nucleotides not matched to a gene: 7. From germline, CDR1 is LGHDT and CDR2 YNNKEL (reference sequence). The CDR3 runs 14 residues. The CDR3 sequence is CASRTQGAEEKLFF. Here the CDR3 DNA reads TGTGCCAGCAGAACACAGGGGGCGGAAGAAAAACTGTTTTTT.

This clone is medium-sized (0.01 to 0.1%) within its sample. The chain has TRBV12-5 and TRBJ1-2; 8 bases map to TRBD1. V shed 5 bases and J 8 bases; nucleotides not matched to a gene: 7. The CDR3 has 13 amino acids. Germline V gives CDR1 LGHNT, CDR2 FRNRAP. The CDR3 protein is CASGHGQGEGYTF. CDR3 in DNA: TGTGCTAGTGGTCACGGACAGGGAGAGGGCTACACCTTC.

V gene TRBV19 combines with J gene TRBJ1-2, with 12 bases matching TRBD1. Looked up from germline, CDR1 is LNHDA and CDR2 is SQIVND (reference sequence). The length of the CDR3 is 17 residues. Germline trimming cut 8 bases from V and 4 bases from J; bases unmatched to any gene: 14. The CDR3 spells CASGPSLPGQGAYGYTF. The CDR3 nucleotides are TGTGCCAGTGGGCCATCACTCCCGGGACAGGGGGCCTATGGCTACACCTTC.

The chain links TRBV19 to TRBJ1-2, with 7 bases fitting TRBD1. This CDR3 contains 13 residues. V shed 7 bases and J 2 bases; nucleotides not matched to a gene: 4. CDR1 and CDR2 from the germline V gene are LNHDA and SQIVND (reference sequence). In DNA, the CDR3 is TGTGCCAGTATGACAGGGCCGAACTATGGCTACACCTTC. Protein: CASMTGPNYGYTF.

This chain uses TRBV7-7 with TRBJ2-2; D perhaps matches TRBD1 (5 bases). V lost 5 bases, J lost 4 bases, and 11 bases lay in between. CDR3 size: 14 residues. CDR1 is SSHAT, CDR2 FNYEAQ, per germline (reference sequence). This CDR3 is CASSGQGGTGELFF. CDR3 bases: TGTGCCAGCAGCGGCCAGGGTGGCACCGGGGAGCTGTTTTTT.

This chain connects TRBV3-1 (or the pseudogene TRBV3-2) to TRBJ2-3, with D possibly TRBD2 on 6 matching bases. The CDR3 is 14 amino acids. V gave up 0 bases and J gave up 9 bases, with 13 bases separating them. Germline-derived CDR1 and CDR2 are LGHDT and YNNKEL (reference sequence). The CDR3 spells CASSQDLGTPTQYF. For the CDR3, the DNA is TGTGCCAGCAGCCAAGATCTGGGGACTCCGACGCAGTATTTT.